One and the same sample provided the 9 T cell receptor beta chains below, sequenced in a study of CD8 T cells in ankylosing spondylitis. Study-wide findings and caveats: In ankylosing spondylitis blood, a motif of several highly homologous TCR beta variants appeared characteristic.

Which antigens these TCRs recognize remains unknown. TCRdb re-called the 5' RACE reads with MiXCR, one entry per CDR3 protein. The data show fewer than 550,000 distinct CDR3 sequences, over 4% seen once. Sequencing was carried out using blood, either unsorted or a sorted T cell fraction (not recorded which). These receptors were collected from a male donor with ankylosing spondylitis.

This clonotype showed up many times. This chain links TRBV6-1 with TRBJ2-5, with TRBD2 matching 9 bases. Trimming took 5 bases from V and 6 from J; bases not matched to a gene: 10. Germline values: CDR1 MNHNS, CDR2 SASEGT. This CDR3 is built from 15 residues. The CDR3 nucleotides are TGTGCCAGCAGTCCAGGGGCTAGCGGGGCGCAGACCCAGTACTTC. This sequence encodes CASSPGASGAQTQYF.

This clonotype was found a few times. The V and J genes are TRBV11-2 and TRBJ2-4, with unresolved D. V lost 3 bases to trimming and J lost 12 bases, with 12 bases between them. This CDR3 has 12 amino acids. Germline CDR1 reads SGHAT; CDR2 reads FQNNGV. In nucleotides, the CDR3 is TGTGCCAGCAGCTTGACGGGTCGGACTCAGTACTTC. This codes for CASSLTGRTQYF. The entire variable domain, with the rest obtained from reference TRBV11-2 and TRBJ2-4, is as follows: EAGVAQSPRYKIIEKRQSVAFWCNPISGHATLYWYQQILGQGPKLLIQFQNNGVVDDSQLPKDRFSAERLKGVDSTLKIQPAKLEDSAVYLCASSLTGRTQYFGAGTRLSVL.

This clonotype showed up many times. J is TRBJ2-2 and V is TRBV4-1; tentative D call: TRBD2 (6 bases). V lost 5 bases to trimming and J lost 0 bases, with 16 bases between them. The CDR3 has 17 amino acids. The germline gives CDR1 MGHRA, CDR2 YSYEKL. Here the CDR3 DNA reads TGCGCCAGCAGCTTGGGGGGACTGCCACCGAACACCGGGGAGCTGTTTTTT. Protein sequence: CASSLGGLPPNTGELFF.

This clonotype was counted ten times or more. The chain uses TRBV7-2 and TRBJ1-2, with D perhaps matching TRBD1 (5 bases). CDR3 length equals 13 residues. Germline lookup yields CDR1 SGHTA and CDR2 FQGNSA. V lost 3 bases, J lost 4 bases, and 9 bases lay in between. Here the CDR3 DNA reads TGTGCCAGCAGCTTTCACAGGAGCTATGGCTACACCTTC. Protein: CASSFHRSYGYTF.

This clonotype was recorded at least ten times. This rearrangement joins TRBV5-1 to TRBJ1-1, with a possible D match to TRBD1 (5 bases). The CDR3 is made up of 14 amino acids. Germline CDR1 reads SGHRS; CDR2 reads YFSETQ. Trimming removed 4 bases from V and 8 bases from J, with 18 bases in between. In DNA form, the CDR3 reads TGCGCCAGCAGCGGGGACGGCAACGGTGGGGAAGCTTTCTTT. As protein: CASSGDGNGGEAFF.

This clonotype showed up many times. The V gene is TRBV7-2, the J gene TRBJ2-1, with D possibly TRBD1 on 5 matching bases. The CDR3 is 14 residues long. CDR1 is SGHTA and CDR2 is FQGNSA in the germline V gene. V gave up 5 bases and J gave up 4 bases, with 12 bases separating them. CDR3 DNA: TGTGCCAGCAGCCGACAGACAGAGTACAATGAGCAGTTCTTC. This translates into CASSRQTEYNEQFF.

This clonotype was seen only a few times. The CDR3 nucleotides read TGTGCCAGCAGTCACTACAGGGGGCCTGGGGCCAACGTCCTGACTTTC. Amino acid sequence: CASSHYRGPGANVLTF. The genes are TRBV27 and TRBJ2-6; TRBD1 aligns across 9 bases. J lost 2 bases, V lost 5 bases, and 4 bases had no gene match. The CDR3 covers 16 residues. Germline loops: CDR1 MNHEY, CDR2 SMNVEV (reference sequence).

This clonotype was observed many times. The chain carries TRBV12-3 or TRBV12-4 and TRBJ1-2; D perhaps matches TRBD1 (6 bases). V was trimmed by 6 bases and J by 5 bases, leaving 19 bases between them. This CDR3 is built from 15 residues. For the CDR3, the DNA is TGTGCCAGCAGCATAAGGGGGGCGCGAATGTATGGCTACACCTTC. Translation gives CASSIRGARMYGYTF.

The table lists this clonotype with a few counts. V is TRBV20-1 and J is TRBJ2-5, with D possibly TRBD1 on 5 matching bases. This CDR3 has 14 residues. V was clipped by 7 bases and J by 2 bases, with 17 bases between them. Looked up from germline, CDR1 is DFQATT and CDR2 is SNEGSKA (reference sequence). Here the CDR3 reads CSGTPFRAQETQYF. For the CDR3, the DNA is TGCAGTGGGACCCCATTCAGGGCGCAAGAGACCCAGTACTTC.